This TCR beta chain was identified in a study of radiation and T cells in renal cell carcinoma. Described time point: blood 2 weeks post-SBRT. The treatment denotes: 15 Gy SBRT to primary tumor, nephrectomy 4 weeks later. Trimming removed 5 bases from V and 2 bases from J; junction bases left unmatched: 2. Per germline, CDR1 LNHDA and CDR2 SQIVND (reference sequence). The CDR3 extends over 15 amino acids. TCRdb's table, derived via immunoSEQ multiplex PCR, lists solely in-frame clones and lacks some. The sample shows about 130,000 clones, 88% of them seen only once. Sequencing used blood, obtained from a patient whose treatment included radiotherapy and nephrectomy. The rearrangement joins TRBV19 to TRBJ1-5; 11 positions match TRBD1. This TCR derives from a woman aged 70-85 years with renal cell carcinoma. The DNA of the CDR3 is TGTGCCAGTAGTCCGGACAGGGGGCGCAATCAGCCCCAGCATTTT. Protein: CASSPDRGRNQPQHF.